This T cell receptor (beta chain) was obtained from a study of identifying expanded T cells in peripheral blood. Findings and limits, study-wide: Differentially abundant clones: around 1.2 between replicates, roughly 16 at roughly 15 days, 19 to 20 at four. Across healthy donors, higher total template counts meant significantly greater approximately two-week count variance.

No infections or other immune events were documented during collection. The germline V gene encodes CDR1 GTSNPN and CDR2 SVGIG (reference sequence). Trimming cost V 1 base and J 2 bases, with 12 bases left between them. The length of the CDR3 is 14 residues. On this clone: The antigen is undetermined.

Measured with immunoSEQ multiplex PCR; TCRdb has only the in-frame clones, and not every one. The sample lists about 100,000 clones, roughly 89% occurring once. The chain employs TRBV30 and TRBJ2-7, with D possibly being TRBD1 or TRBD2 (5 bases each). The clonotype was recovered from a person aged 18-69 years in good health. Material: blood. For the CDR3, the DNA is TGTGCCTGGAGTGGTGGGACGGTAACCTACGAGCAGTACTTC. Residues: CAWSGGTVTYEQYF.